The 7 T cell receptor beta chains below come from one sample, sequenced in a study of shared clonotypes between healthy human individuals. Data came from immunoSEQ multiplex PCR; TCRdb stores just in-frame clones and leaves some out. The sample lists under 850,000 clones, roughly 72% seen once, with 1.8% in the top ten. The sample taken for sequencing was memory CD4+ T cells sorted from blood. Subset in this sample: CD45RA-negative fraction. The receptors stem from a woman aged 25 to 45 in good health.

This clone appeared once. The sample contains more than one DNA sequence encoding this CDR3. V is TRBV19 and J is TRBJ1-5; 8 nucleotides agree with TRBD1. The CDR3 has 13 amino acids. Germline assignment: CDR1 LNHDA and CDR2 SQIVND (reference sequence). With 6 bases clipped from V and 4 bases from J, the junction kept 2 bases outside the gene matches. The CDR3 region is CASRNRGNQPQHF. In DNA, the CDR3 is TGTGCCAGTAGGAACAGGGGGAATCAGCCCCAGCATTTT.

This clone appeared a few times. The J gene is TRBJ2-1, the V gene TRBV6-6; D gene ambiguous. V lost 7 bases and J 4 bases, leaving 11 bases between the germline ends. Germline V gene data show CDR1 as MNHNY and CDR2 as SVGAGI (reference sequence). The CDR3 has 13 residues. The CDR3 nucleotides read TGTGCCAGCAAAGGTGGCAGTTACAATGAGCAGTTCTTC. It is translated as CASKGGSYNEQFF.

The rearrangement links TRBV29-1 to TRBJ2-7; possible D gene TRBD1, 6 bases. The CDR3 spans 11 residues. Germline assignment: CDR1 SQVTM and CDR2 ANQGSEA. Trimming took 7 bases from V and 6 from J, leaving 13 bases between them. CDR3 sequence reads: CSAPQGGEQYF. As DNA, the CDR3 is TGCAGCGCCCCCCAAGGGGGCGAGCAGTACTTC.

This clone was counted a few times. The chain joins TRBV19 to TRBJ2-2, with a weak D call TRBD2 (6 bases). Germline CDR1 reads LNHDA; CDR2 reads SQIVND (reference sequence). CDR3 length: 14 amino acids. V was shortened by 7 bases and J by 2 bases, with 11 bases between the two germline ends. The CDR3 DNA follows: TGTGCCAGTACTCGCGGGACCAACACCGGGGAGCTGTTTTTT. This translates into CASTRGTNTGELFF.

This chain joins TRBV11-1 and TRBJ2-6; D call uncertain. This CDR3 comprises 17 residues. The germline V gene has CDR1 SGHAT and CDR2 FQDESV (reference sequence). V was trimmed by 5 bases and J by 1 base, leaving 15 bases between them. The CDR3 loop is CASSPYEHESGANVLTF. The CDR3 bases are TGTGCCAGCAGCCCCTACGAACACGAGTCTGGGGCCAACGTCCTGACTTTC.

Points on this clone: Other DNA sequences in this sample translate to the same CDR3. J is TRBJ2-5 and V is TRBV11-2; maybe TRBD2 (6 bases). The germline V and J ends were trimmed by 5 bases and 0 bases, with 10 bases remaining between them. The CDR3 spans 14 residues. Per germline, CDR1 SGHAT and CDR2 FQNNGV. This CDR3 reads CASSLRDYQETQYF. The CDR3 nucleotides read TGTGCCAGCAGCCTCCGGGACTACCAAGAGACCCAGTACTTC.

The chain employs TRBV4-2 and TRBJ2-1; D not resolved. The CDR3 loop spans 16 amino acids. V lost 0 bases to trimming and J lost 4 bases, with 13 bases between them. Germline V gives CDR1 LGHNA, CDR2 YNFKEQ. CDR3 bases: TGTGCCAGCAGCCAAGATCTCACTAACACTTACAATGAGCAGTTCTTC. It translates to CASSQDLTNTYNEQFF.